This T cell receptor beta chain originates from a study of blood T cells in healthy people across ages. General observations from the study: It was held that diversity estimates obtained from one million T cells represented underestimates.

To note about this clonotype: As yet, its antigen is unknown.

Next came a second PCR, run for 7 to 11 cycles, which used a sample-barcoded 5' primer along with a J-beta primer mix. TCRdb ran MiXCR on the 5' RACE reads and lists one entry per CDR3 protein. Found here are 450,000 to 600,000 distinct CDR3 sequences, about 27% of them singletons; the top ten hold under 4.5%. The CDR3 consists of 12 residues. Looked up from germline, CDR1 is SGHRS and CDR2 is YFSETQ. These sequences were also reported in another study, on T cells of mothers and their children. As that study records: Over 10 million reads per mother and approximately 3.2 million per child were obtained.

Sample: blood. V is TRBV5-1 and J is TRBJ2-5, with D perhaps matching TRBD1 (6 bases). The DNA end is a closer match to TRBJ2-1, so the J assignment may be wrong. The source of this sequence is a boy aged 2-9 years in good health. The CDR3 coding sequence is TGCGCCAGCAGCCCGGGACATAATGAGCAGTTCTTC. Its protein is CASSPGHNEQFF.